The sequence of this T cell receptor beta chain was determined in a study of shared clonotypes between healthy human individuals. Overall study results and limits: Richness estimates generally favored naive over memory subsets.

Sequenced by immunoSEQ multiplex PCR; TCRdb stores in-frame clones only, minus some. The data contain about 2,500,000 clones, around nine tenths of them singletons. Per germline, CDR1 ENHRY and CDR2 SYGVKD. The V and J ends lost 8 bases and 3 bases, in that order; junction bases with no gene match: 3. The CDR3 loop spans 12 amino acids. A remark on this clone: Its antigen is still unknown.

The chain combines TRBV10-3 with TRBJ2-7; 8 bases line up with TRBD2. The receptor was isolated from a man between 18 and 35 years old in good health. The sample taken for sequencing was naive CD4+ T cells sorted from blood. As to subset: CD45RA+ positively selected. CDR3 sequence: CAIGREGYEQYF. The CDR3 DNA reads TGTGCCATCGGCCGGGAGGGCTACGAGCAGTACTTC.